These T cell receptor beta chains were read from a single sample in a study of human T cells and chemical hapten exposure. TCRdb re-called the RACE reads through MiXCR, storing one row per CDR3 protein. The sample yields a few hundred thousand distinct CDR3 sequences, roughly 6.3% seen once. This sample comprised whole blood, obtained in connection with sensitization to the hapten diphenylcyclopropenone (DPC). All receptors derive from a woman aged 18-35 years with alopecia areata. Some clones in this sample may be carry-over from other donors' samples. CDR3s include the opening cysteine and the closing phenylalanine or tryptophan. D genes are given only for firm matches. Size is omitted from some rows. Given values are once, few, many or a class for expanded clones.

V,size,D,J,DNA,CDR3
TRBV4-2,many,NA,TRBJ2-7,TGTGCCAGCAGCCAAGGTCCGGAGTCCTACGAGCAGTACTTC,CASSQGPESYEQYF
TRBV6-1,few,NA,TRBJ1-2,TGTGCCAGCAGTGAAATAGGTGGGCAGGGCCAAGGCTACACCTTC,CASSEIGGQGQGYTF
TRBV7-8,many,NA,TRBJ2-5,TGTGCCAGCAGCCAAGGGACAAACCAAGAGACCCAGTACTTC,CASSQGTNQETQYF
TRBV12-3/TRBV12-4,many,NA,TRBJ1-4,TGTGCCAGCAGTCCGGCGACGGCTTATGAAAAACTGTTTTTT,CASSPATAYEKLFF
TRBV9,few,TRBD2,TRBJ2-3,TGTGCCAGCAGCGAGACTAGCGGGGGGCCAGATACGCAGTATTTT,CASSETSGGPDTQYF
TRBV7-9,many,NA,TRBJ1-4,NA,CASSLYPSLYQGPNEKLFF
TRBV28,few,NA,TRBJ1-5,TGTGCCAGCAGTCCCACCGGGACAATGAGAATTCAGCCCCAGCATTTT,CASSPTGTMRIQPQHF
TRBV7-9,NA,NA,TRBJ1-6,TGTGCCAGCAGCACTTTTAGTGGCTCCTATAATTCACCCCTCCACTTT,CASSTFSGSYNSPLHF
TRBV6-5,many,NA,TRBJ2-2,TGTGCCAGCAGTTACTCGGGGGGATGGCAGCTGACGTTGTTTTTT,CASSYSGGWQLTLFF
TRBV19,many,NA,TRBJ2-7,TGTGCCAGTACCGCACGGACAGCCTCCAGCGAGCAGTACTTC,CASTARTASSEQYF
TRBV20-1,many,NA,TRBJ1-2,TGCAGTGCTAGTAGACAGATTACCTATGGCTACACCTTC,CSASRQITYGYTF
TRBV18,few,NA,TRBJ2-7,TGTGCCAGCTCACCACCGCGACCCCGCGAGCAGTACTTC,CASSPPRPREQYF
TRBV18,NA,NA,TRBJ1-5,TGTGCCAGCTCACTAAACAGGGAGAGTCAGCCCCAGCATTTT,CASSLNRESQPQHF
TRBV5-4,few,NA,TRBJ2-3,TGTGCCTCCCGAAGGGACCAGAGCACAGATACGCAGTATTTT,CASRRDQSTDTQYF
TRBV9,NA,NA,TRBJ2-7,TGTGCCAGCAGCTCAACGGACGGGGGAGTCGAGCAGTACTTC,CASSSTDGGVEQYF
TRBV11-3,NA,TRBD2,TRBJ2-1,TGTGCCAGCAGCTTAGACGGGGGGTACAATGAGCAGTTCTTC,CASSLDGGYNEQFF
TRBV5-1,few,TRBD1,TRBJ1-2,TGCGCCAGCAGATGGACAGGAAACTCAGCTAACTATGGCTACACCTTC,CASRWTGNSANYGYTF
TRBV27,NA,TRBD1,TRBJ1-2,TGTGCCAGCACCACAGGGGCGAACTATGGCTACACCTTC,CASTTGANYGYTF
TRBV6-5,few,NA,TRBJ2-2,TGTGCCAGCAGTTACTCCCCCTCCGGGTTCGCGAACACCGGGGAGCTGTTTTTT,CASSYSPSGFANTGELFF
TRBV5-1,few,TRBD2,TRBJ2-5,TGCGCCAGCAGCGCTTCGCGCGGGGGGGCCGGGGAGACCCAGTACTTC,CASSASRGGAGETQYF
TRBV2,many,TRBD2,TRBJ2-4,TGTGCCAGCAGTGAACGGGGGGGCGGAACCAAAAACATTCAGTACTTC,CASSERGGGTKNIQYF
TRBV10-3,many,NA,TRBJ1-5,TGTGCCATCAGGCCGGACGGAGTAAATCAGCCCCAGCATTTT,CAIRPDGVNQPQHF
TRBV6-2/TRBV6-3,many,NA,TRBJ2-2,TGTGCCAGCAGTGACTTGACCGGGGAGCTGTTTTTT,CASSDLTGELFF
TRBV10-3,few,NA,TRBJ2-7,TGTGCCATCGCAGGGGAAGGCTACGAGCAGTACTTC,CAIAGEGYEQYF
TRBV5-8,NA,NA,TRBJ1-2,TGTGCCAGCAGCTTGGAAGTGGGGGCACACTATGGCTACACCTTC,CASSLEVGAHYGYTF
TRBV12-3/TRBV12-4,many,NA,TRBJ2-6,TGTGCCAGCACCTTCGCGGAGGGAAAGAGTACTGGGGCCAACGTCCTGACTTTC,CASTFAEGKSTGANVLTF
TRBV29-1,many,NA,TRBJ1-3,TGCAGCGTTGCCAGGGGAGAAGGAAACACCATATATTTT,CSVARGEGNTIYF
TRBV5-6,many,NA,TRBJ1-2,TGTGCCAGCAGCTTGGATCGGGGAAATTTTGGCTATGGCTACACCTTC,CASSLDRGNFGYGYTF
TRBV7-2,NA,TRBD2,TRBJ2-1,TGTGCCAGCAGCTTAGCCCAACTAGCGGGGCCTATGTATGAGCAGTTCTTC,CASSLAQLAGPMYEQFF
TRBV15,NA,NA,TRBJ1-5,TGTGCCACCACCGTGGGCCCTGAGAGCAATCAGCCCCAGCATTTT,CATTVGPESNQPQHF
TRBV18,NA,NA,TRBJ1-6,TGTGCCAGCTCCCCTAGGCCTCCCGAGAATTCACCCCTCCACTTT,CASSPRPPENSPLHF
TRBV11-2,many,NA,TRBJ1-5,TGTGCCAGGGCTTATTGTTTGCAACACAATCAGCCCCAGCATTTT,CARAYCLQHNQPQHF
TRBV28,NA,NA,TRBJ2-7,TGTGCCAGCAGTTTTTCGCAGCGCGAGCAGTACTTC,CASSFSQREQYF
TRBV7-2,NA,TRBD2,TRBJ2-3,TGTGCCAGCAGCTTCTTAGGGACTAGCGGGACAATCACAGATACGCAGTATTTT,CASSFLGTSGTITDTQYF
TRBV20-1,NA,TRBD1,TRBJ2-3,TGCAGTGCCCCCCAGGGGGTAAGCACAGATACGCAGTATTTT,CSAPQGVSTDTQYF
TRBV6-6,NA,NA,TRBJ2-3,TGTGCCAGCAGTTACTTTAGTCTTAACACAGATACGCAGTATTTT,CASSYFSLNTDTQYF
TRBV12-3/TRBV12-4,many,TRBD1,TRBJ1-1,TGTGCCAGCAGCCAGACAGGGGGCACTGAAGCTTTCTTT,CASSQTGGTEAFF
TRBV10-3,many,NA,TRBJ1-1,TGTGCCATCAGGGACCAAATGAACACTGAAGCTTTCTTT,CAIRDQMNTEAFF
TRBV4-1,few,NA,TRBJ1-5,TGCGCCAGCAGCCGCAGCCTACAGGGCCTTAGCAATCAGCCCCAGCATTTT,CASSRSLQGLSNQPQHF
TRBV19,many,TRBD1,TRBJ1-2,TGTGCCAGTAGTGCCACGGACAGGGGGCAGGACTATGGCTACACCTTC,CASSATDRGQDYGYTF
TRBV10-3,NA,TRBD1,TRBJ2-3,TGTGCCATCGGACAGGGTCAAGATACGCAGTATTTT,CAIGQGQDTQYF
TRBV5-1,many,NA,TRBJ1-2,TGCGCCAGCGCGGAGGGGGGTGTACCCTATGGCTACACCTTC,CASAEGGVPYGYTF
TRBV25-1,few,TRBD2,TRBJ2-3,TGTGCCAGCAGTGCCTTGGCCGGGACTAGCCGCACAGATACGCAGTATTTT,CASSALAGTSRTDTQYF
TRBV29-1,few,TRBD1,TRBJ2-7,TGCAGCGTCAAGACAGGGTCAGGCTCCTACGAGCAGTACTTC,CSVKTGSGSYEQYF
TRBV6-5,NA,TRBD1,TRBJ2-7,TGTGCCAGCAGGAGGACAGGGCCACCCTACGAGCAGTACTTC,CASRRTGPPYEQYF
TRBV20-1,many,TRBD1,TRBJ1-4,TGCAGTGCTAGAGATTTAGGGGGCGATGAAAAACTGTTTTTT,CSARDLGGDEKLFF
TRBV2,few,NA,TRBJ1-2,TGTGCCAGCAGAGGGGAAAGTGGTGGCTACACCTTC,CASRGESGGYTF
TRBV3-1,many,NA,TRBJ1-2,TGTGCCAGCTCTGGGGAGGGCTATGGCTACACCTTC,CASSGEGYGYTF
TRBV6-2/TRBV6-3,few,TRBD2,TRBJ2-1,TGTGCCAGCGGGACCGGGACTAGCGGGGGGAATGAGCAGTTCTTC,CASGTGTSGGNEQFF
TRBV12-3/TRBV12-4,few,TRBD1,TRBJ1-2,TGTGCCAGCAGCCCTGTAGGACAGGGAAGCTATGGCTACACCTTC,CASSPVGQGSYGYTF
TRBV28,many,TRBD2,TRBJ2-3,TGTGCCAGCAGATGGGGGACTAGCGGGGGCCCGGAGTATTTT,CASRWGTSGGPEYF
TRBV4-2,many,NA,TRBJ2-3,TGTGCCAGCAGCCAAGGAAATAGCGGCCCCACAGATACGCAGTATTTT,CASSQGNSGPTDTQYF
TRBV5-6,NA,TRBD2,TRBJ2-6,TGTGCCAGCAGCTTCGCTAGCGGGGTACCTTCTGGGGCCAACGTCCTGACTTTC,CASSFASGVPSGANVLTF
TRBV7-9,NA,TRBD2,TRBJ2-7,TGTGCCAGCAGCTTAGGAGCGGGGGGGCGGACGGACGAGCAGTACTTC,CASSLGAGGRTDEQYF